The rows below give T cell receptor beta chains drawn from one sample of a study of cytomegalovirus exposure and HLA in healthy donors. Profiling relied on immunoSEQ multiplex PCR, and the TCRdb table lists in-frame clones only, not all of them. The sample table sets out 100,000 or so clones. Sequenced material: PBMCs. The receptors were sampled from a young woman in good health and CMV-seronegative. Both conserved end residues are part of each CDR3. D genes are given only for firm matches.

TRBV15	TRBJ1-2	-	CATSPGAGAGVDGYTF	TGTGCCACCAGCCCCGGGGCGGGGGCGGGGGTCGATGGCTACACCTTC
TRBV19	TRBJ2-5	-	CASSIGTAQETQYF	TGTGCCAGTAGTATAGGAACAGCACAAGAGACCCAGTACTTC
TRBV9	TRBJ2-3	TRBD2	CASSEARFASGRDTQYF	TGTGCCAGCAGCGAGGCCCGGTTTGCTAGCGGGCGAGATACGCAGTATTTT
TRBV18	TRBJ1-4	TRBD1	CASSSGTGVEKLFF	TGTGCCAGCTCGTCCGGGACAGGGGTTGAAAAACTGTTTTTT
TRBV13	TRBJ2-3	TRBD2	CASTRRRASGGTDTQYF	TGTGCCAGCACCCGTAGGAGAGCTAGCGGGGGGACAGATACGCAGTATTTT
TRBV7-3	TRBJ2-5	TRBD2	CASSLTLAASQETQYF	TGTGCCAGCAGCTTAACGCTAGCGGCGAGCCAAGAGACCCAGTACTTC
TRBV14	TRBJ2-3	-	CASSQKPGYREGADTQYF	TGTGCCAGCAGCCAAAAACCCGGATACAGGGAGGGGGCAGATACGCAGTATTTT
TRBV11-2	TRBJ2-2	-	CASSSELQVTGELFF	TGTGCCAGCAGCTCGGAACTACAAGTCACCGGGGAGCTGTTTTTT
TRBV5-1	TRBJ2-7	TRBD2	CASSPGLAGAYEQYF	TGCGCCAGCAGCCCGGGACTAGCGGGGGCCTACGAGCAGTACTTC
TRBV6-5	TRBJ1-2	TRBD1	CASSYGTDYGYTF	TGTGCCAGCAGTTACGGGACAGACTATGGCTACACCTTC
TRBV5-1	TRBJ1-2	TRBD1	CASSIGQGGNYGYTF	TGCGCCAGCAGCATCGGACAGGGGGGTAACTATGGCTACACCTTC
TRBV5-1	TRBJ1-5	TRBD1	CASKTGTGDHQPQHF	TGCGCCAGCAAGACCGGGACAGGGGATCATCAGCCCCAGCATTTT
TRBV7-3	TRBJ1-1	-	CASSLVPGGTEAFF	TGTGCCAGCAGCTTAGTCCCCGGGGGCACTGAAGCTTTCTTT
TRBV6-4	TRBJ2-1	-	CASSDGLEGNEQFF	TGTGCCAGCAGTGACGGACTGGAGGGGAATGAGCAGTTCTTC
TRBV5-1	TRBJ1-2	TRBD1	CASSPDRAGGYTF	TGCGCCAGCAGCCCTGACAGGGCAGGGGGCTACACCTTC
TRBV28	TRBJ2-6	-	CASREARLSGANVLTF	TGTGCCAGCAGGGAAGCTAGGCTCTCTGGGGCCAACGTCCTGACTTTC
TRBV27	TRBJ1-4	-	CASSLSVGATNEKLFF	TGTGCCAGCAGTTTATCGGTCGGTGCAACTAATGAAAAACTGTTTTTT
TRBV30	TRBJ2-3	-	CAWSVSDTQYF	TGTGCCTGGAGTGTCAGTGATACGCAGTATTTT
TRBV30	TRBJ1-5	-	CAWSVGTWDQPQHF	TGTGCCTGGAGTGTCGGGACATGGGATCAGCCCCAGCATTTT
TRBV30	TRBJ1-5	-	CAWSPGQGLHF	TGTGCCTGGAGCCCCGGGCAGGGCTTGCATTTT
TRBV2	TRBJ2-7	-	CASSGGLSYEQYF	TGTGCCAGCAGTGGGGGCCTGAGCTACGAGCAGTACTTC
TRBV19	TRBJ2-2	-	CASSINSFTGELFF	TGTGCCAGTAGTATAAACAGCTTCACCGGGGAGCTGTTTTTT
TRBV6-6	TRBJ2-5	-	CASSYPGAHETQYF	TGTGCCAGCAGTTACCCAGGGGCCCATGAGACCCAGTACTTC
TRBV19	TRBJ2-3	TRBD2	CASSTSGTRFLDPQYF	TGTGCCAGTAGTACCTCCGGGACTAGATTTTTAGATCCGCAGTATTTT
TRBV6-1	TRBJ1-2	TRBD1	CASRGQGDGYTF	TGTGCCAGCAGGGGACAGGGGGATGGCTACACCTTC
TRBV7-6	TRBJ2-7	TRBD2	CASSRGSISGGAEQYF	TGTGCCAGCAGCCGGGGTAGTATTAGCGGGGGAGCCGAGCAGTACTTC